The next 18 T cell receptor beta chains were all read from a single sample in a study of cytomegalovirus exposure and HLA in healthy donors. PCR used 60 Vbeta primers and 13 Jbeta primers. Profiled with immunoSEQ multiplex PCR; TCRdb holds only in-frame clones, not every one. The data show roughly 120,000 clones, approximately 79% seen once. Sequencing was performed on PBMCs. The receptor set was obtained from a man aged 30 to 39 in good health and CMV-seropositive.

There are a few counts of this clone. The chain is built from TRBV18 and TRBJ1-1; 7 bases align to TRBD1. The CDR3 spans 16 residues. J lost 5 bases, V lost 3 bases, and 12 bases had no gene match. Germline lookup yields CDR1 KGHSH and CDR2 LQKENI. The CDR3 DNA sequence: TGTGCCAGCTCACCCCCGGCAGGGGGGAGTTGGACTGAAGCTTTCTTT. Amino acid sequence: CASSPPAGGSWTEAFF.

The rearrangement uses TRBV19 and TRBJ2-3, with 7 nucleotides matching TRBD2. Germline CDR1 is LNHDA and CDR2 is SQIVND (reference sequence). V lost 4 bases, J lost 1 base, and 8 bases stayed unmatched. CDR3 length: 16 amino acids. The CDR3 nucleotides read TGTGCCAGTAGTAACCGGGACTACGAAGGCACAGATACGCAGTATTTT. Protein product: CASSNRDYEGTDTQYF.

This chain connects TRBV11-3 to TRBJ2-3; 7 bases map to TRBD1. CDR1 SGHNT and CDR2 YENEEA come from the germline V gene. The V segment lost 5 bases and the J segment 2 bases; nucleotides outside the gene matches: 7. The CDR3 is 15 amino acids. The CDR3 nucleotides are TGTGCCAGCAGCCGTGAGGGGGCGGACACAGATACGCAGTATTTT. This sequence encodes CASSREGADTDTQYF.

The rearrangement joins TRBV25-1 to TRBJ1-6, with no clear D. Between the trimmed V and J ends, which lost 1 base and 8 bases, there was a span of 18 bases. The CDR3 loop spans 17 amino acids. Germline V gene data show CDR1 as MGHDK and CDR2 as SYGVNS. Written as DNA, the CDR3 is TGTGCCAGCAGTGAATCAGGAGGACCCGCCGGGCATTCACCCCTCCACTTT. Amino acids: CASSESGGPAGHSPLHF. The full variable domain, with the rest looked up from reference TRBV25-1 and TRBJ1-6, is EADIYQTPRYLVIGTGKKITLECSQTMGHDKMYWYQQDPGMELHLIHYSYGVNSTEKGDLSSESTVSRIRTEHFPLTLESARPSHTSQYLCASSESGGPAGHSPLHFGNGTRLTVT.

Only one count was recorded for this clone. The junction departs from germline at one end; a sequencing error may be responsible. At the DNA level, this CDR3 is encoded by other sequences in the same sample as well. The V call is TRBV7-9, the J call TRBJ2-5, with TRBD1 identical over 7 bases. This CDR3 region has 13 residues. Germline CDR1 SEHNR, CDR2 FQNEAQ (reference sequence). CDR3 sequence reads: CASSWDSWETQYF. CDR3 nucleotide sequence: TGTGCCAGTAGCTGGGACAGCTGGGAGACCCAGTACTTC.

The table lists this clone with a few counts. This sample also contains other DNA sequences that code for the same CDR3. The rearrangement uses TRBV4-2 and TRBJ2-7, with 10 bases aligning to TRBD1. The CDR3 is made up of 15 amino acids. Germline V lookup: CDR1 LGHNA, CDR2 YNFKEQ. V lost 0 bases and J lost 4; bases outside the gene matches: 3. CDR3 in DNA: TGTGCCAGCAGCCAAGAAAGACAGGGGGCATACGAGCAGTACTTC. It translates to CASSQERQGAYEQYF.

The chain uses TRBV19 and TRBJ2-2, with 9 positions matching TRBD2. Losses at the gene ends were 7 bases for V and 6 bases for J; bases not matched to a gene: 6. The CDR3 is 14 residues long. From germline, CDR1 is LNHDA and CDR2 SQIVND (reference sequence). The CDR3 sequence is CASMWRGGAGELFF. As DNA, the CDR3 is TGTGCCAGTATGTGGCGGGGGGGGGCCGGGGAGCTGTTTTTT.

The CDR3 region has the DNA TGTGCCAGCAGCGGAGGGGGTGCGACTGAAGCTTTCTTT. Its translation is CASSGGGATEAFF. This chain connects TRBV9 to TRBJ1-1; the D gene is possibly TRBD1 (6 bases). The CDR3 spans 13 residues. CDR1 and CDR2 (germline): SGDLS, YYNGEE. Trimming stripped 3 bases from V and 5 bases from J, with 11 bases between.

The chain employs TRBV4-2 and TRBJ2-3, with 14 positions matching TRBD2. The CDR3 sequence is 22 residues long. J was trimmed by 5 bases and V by 1 base; bases with no gene match: 20. The germline V gene encodes CDR1 LGHNA and CDR2 YNFKEQ. This CDR3 is CASSQALRTSGGSHYRRDTQYF. CDR3 sequence (DNA): TGTGCCAGCAGCCAAGCACTTCGGACTAGCGGGGGGTCCCATTACCGCAGAGATACGCAGTATTTT.

V is TRBV5-1 and J is TRBJ2-7; D gene uncertain. This CDR3 has 13 residues. V lost 0 bases to trimming and J lost 4 bases, with 8 bases between them. The germline V gene has CDR1 SGHRS and CDR2 YFSETQ. CDR3 in DNA: TGCGCCAGCAGCTTGGACGGTGCTTACGAGCAGTACTTC. Protein sequence: CASSLDGAYEQYF.

The V call is TRBV5-1, the J call TRBJ2-1, with D hard to call. Looked up from germline, CDR1 is SGHRS and CDR2 is YFSETQ. The ends were cut back, 2 bases at V and 5 bases at J, with 5 bases in the middle. This CDR3 is built from 12 residues. This chain's CDR3 is CASSFSHNEQFF. CDR3 coding DNA: TGCGCCAGCAGCTTTAGCCACAATGAGCAGTTCTTC.

V gene TRBV11-1 combines with J gene TRBJ1-1; D is ambiguous. Trimming left V 5 bases short and J 0 bases short, with 10 bases between. Germline loops: CDR1 SGHAT, CDR2 FQDESV (reference sequence). The CDR3 contains 14 residues. The CDR3 here is CASSRELLNTEAFF. In DNA, the CDR3 is TGTGCCAGCAGCAGGGAGTTATTGAACACTGAAGCTTTCTTT.

This clone was seen just once. The V and J genes are TRBV5-1 and TRBJ2-5; 10 nucleotides align to TRBD2. The CDR3 contains 17 residues. Trimming at V came to 0 bases and at J to 4 bases, leaving 9 bases not matched to a gene. The germline CDR1 and CDR2 sequences are SGHRS and YFSETQ. The CDR3 loop is CASSLASGGAYVETQYF. In nucleotides, the CDR3 is TGCGCCAGCAGCTTGGCCAGCGGGGGGGCGTATGTAGAGACCCAGTACTTC.

The chain is built from TRBV5-8 and TRBJ1-2, with a weak D call TRBD1 (5 bases). This CDR3 is built from 12 residues. V shed 4 bases and J shed 4 bases, with 8 bases lying between them. Per the germline V gene, CDR1 is SGHTS and CDR2 is YDEGEE. The chain's CDR3 is CASSDRSYGYTF. The CDR3 nucleotides are TGTGCCAGCAGCGACAGAAGCTATGGCTACACCTTC.

The genes are TRBV2 and TRBJ1-2, with D tentatively TRBD1 (6 bases). Trimming removed 6 bases from V and 4 bases from J, with 15 bases in between. CDR1 and CDR2 (germline): SNHLY, FYNNEI. The CDR3 contains 14 residues. The DNA of the CDR3 is TGTGCCAGCAGGGGGGCAGGGAGAACCTATGGCTACACCTTC. Encoded protein: CASRGAGRTYGYTF. The full variable domain, completed using reference TRBV2 and TRBJ1-2, is EPEVTQTPSHQVTQMGQEVILRCVPISNHLYFYWYRQILGQKVEFLVSFYNNEISEKSEIFDDQFSVERPDGSNFTLKIRSTKLEDSAMYFCASRGAGRTYGYTFGSGTRLTVV.

The gene calls are TRBV10-3 and TRBJ1-3; a possible D gene is TRBD1 (5 bases). Germline CDR1 ENHRY, CDR2 SYGVKD. The V gene lost 3 bases and the J gene lost 0 bases, with 12 bases spanning the gap. The CDR3 runs to 16 residues. This CDR3 is CAISEREQASGNTIYF. CDR3 nucleotide sequence: TGTGCCATCAGTGAAAGGGAACAGGCCTCTGGAAACACCATATATTTT.

On this clone: At one end the junction does not follow the germline gene, possibly because of a read error. The J gene is TRBJ2-5, the V gene TRBV13; 8 bases match TRBD1. The J call is uncertain, as TRBJ2-7 better fits the DNA end. The CDR3 runs 13 residues. CDR1 and CDR2 from the germline V gene are PRHDT and FYEKMQ (reference sequence). This CDR3 reads CASSLGQGYEQYF. The CDR3 nucleotides read TGTGCCAGCAGCCTAGGACAGGGCTACGAGCAGTACTTC.

The CDR3 loop reads CASSVASSTDTQYF. The DNA for the CDR3 is TGTGCCAGCAGCGTAGCTTCTAGCACAGATACGCAGTATTTT. This sequence joins TRBV9 and TRBJ2-3; no firm D call. V lost 0 bases and J lost 0, with 5 bases in between. Germline CDR1 is SGDLS and CDR2 is YYNGEE. The CDR3 has 14 amino acids.